The T cell receptor (beta chain) described here comes from a study of CXCR3-negative and CXCR3-positive naive CD8 T cells. Each TRB cDNA library was prepared by 5' RACE (with UMI labels). TCRdb reprocessed the 5' RACE reads; each CDR3 protein has one entry and no DNA is given. The sample holds roughly 30,000 distinct CDR3 sequences. Germline V gene sequence: CDR1 MNHEY, CDR2 SVGAGI. The CDR3 runs 15 residues. Study-wide results and limits: For memory CD8+ cells diversity was much lower, but both naive subsets had comparably high diversity.

To note about this clonotype: Its antigen is as yet unknown.

This chain links TRBV6-5 with TRBJ2-5; TCRdb returns TRBD1, unconfirmable since there is no DNA. The sequence was obtained from a human donor in good health. Some clones in this sample may be carry-over from other donors' samples. Specimen: memory CD8+ T cells from blood. This CDR3 is CASSPEGYRQETQYF.